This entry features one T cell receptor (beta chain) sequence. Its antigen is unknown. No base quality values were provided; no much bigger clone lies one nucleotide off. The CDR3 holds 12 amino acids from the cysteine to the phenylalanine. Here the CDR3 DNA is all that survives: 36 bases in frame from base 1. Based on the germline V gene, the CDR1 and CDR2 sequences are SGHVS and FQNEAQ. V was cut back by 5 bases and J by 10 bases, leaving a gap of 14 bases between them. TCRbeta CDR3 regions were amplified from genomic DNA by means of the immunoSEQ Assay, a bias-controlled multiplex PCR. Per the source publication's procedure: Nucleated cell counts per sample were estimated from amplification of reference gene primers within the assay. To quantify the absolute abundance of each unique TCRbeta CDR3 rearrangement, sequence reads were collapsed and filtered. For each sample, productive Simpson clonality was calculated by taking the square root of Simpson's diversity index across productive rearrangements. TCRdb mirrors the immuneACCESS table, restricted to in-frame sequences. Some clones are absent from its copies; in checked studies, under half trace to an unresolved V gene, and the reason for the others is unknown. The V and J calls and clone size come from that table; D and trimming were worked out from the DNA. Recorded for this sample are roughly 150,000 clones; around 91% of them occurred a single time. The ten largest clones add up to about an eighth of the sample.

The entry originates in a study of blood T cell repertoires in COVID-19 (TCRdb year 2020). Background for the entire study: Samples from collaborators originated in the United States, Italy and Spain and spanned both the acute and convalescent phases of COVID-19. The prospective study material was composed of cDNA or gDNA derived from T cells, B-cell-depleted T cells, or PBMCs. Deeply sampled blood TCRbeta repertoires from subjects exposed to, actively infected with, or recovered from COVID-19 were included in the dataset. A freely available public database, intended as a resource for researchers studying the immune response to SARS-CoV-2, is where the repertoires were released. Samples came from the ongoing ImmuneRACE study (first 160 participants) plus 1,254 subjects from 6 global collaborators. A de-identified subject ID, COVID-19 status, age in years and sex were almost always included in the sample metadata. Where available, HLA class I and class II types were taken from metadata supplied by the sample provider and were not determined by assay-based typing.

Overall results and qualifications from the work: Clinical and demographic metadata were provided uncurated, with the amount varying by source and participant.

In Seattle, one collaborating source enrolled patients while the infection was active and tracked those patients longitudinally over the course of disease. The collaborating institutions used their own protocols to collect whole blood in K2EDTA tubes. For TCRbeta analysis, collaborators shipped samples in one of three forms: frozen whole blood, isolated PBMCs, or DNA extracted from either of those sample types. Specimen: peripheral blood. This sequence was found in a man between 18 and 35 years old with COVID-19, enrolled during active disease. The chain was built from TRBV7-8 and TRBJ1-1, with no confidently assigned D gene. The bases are TGTGCCAGCAGCCTCGCGGGAGTGGGAGCTTTCTTT. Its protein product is CASSLAGVGAFF. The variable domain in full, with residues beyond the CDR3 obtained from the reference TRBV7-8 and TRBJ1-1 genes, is GAGVSQSPRYKVAKRGQDVALRCDPISGHVSLFWYQQALGQGPEFLTYFQNEAQLDKSGLPSDRFFAERPEGSVSTLKIQRTQQEDSAVYLCASSLAGVGAFFGQGTRLTVV.